Following are 14 T cell receptor beta chains from one sample sequenced in a study of shared clonotypes between healthy human individuals. Data came from immunoSEQ multiplex PCR; TCRdb stores just in-frame clones and leaves some out. The data contain roughly 1,800,000 clones, about 95% of them singletons. As defined, naive CD8 cells were CD45RO-negative and positively selected for CCR7, with terminally differentiated effector memory CD45RA+ cells excluded. The sample consisted of naive CD8+ T cells sorted from blood. The receptor set was obtained from a man between 18 and 35 years old in good health.

The DNA for the CDR3 is TGTGCCAGCACCCAGGGGGACACCGGGGAGCTGTTTTTT. Amino acid sequence: CASTQGDTGELFF. The chain joins TRBV2 to TRBJ2-2, with 7 bases aligning to TRBD1. V lost 7 bases to trimming and J lost 3 bases; unmatched junction nucleotides: 2. In germline, CDR1 is SNHLY, CDR2 FYNNEI. There are 13 residues in the CDR3.

The chain carries TRBV5-5 and TRBJ2-1, with 12 bases lining up with TRBD2. Per the germline V gene, CDR1 is SGHKS and CDR2 is YYEKEE (reference sequence). The CDR3 spans 15 residues. The V and J ends lost 0 bases and 6 bases, in that order; junction bases with no gene match: 1. The CDR3 nucleotides are TGTGCCAGCAGCTTGGGACTAGCGGGAGTCAATGAGCAGTTCTTC. This translates into CASSLGLAGVNEQFF.

This clone was recorded only once. The rearrangement joins TRBV6-5 to TRBJ1-5; 8 bases line up with TRBD1. CDR3 length equals 14 residues. The J segment lost 6 bases and the V segment lost 5 bases, leaving 6 bases of the junction unmatched. The germline V gene encodes CDR1 MNHEY and CDR2 SVGAGI. The CDR3 region is CASSHRGTGQPQHF. The CDR3 DNA reads TGTGCCAGCAGTCACAGGGGGACCGGTCAGCCCCAGCATTTT.

V and J are TRBV27 and TRBJ2-1; unclear D gene. Per the germline V gene, CDR1 is MNHEY and CDR2 is SMNVEV (reference sequence). V dropped 4 bases and J dropped 4 bases, with 11 bases sitting between them. The CDR3 loop spans 14 amino acids. The CDR3 spells CASSSSEAYNEQFF. The CDR3 bases are TGTGCCAGCAGTTCTAGTGAGGCGTACAATGAGCAGTTCTTC.

Concerning this clone: Other DNA sequences in the same sample also yield this CDR3. The chain links TRBV27 to TRBJ2-3; TRBD1 matches at 9 bases. The CDR3 consists of 15 residues. Germline values: CDR1 MNHEY, CDR2 SMNVEV (reference sequence). With V trimmed by 2 bases and J by 3 bases, 3 bases remained unmatched. CDR3 nucleotide sequence: TGTGCCAGCAGTTTAGTAGGGACAGGGACAGATACGCAGTATTTT. It is translated as CASSLVGTGTDTQYF.

The chain combines TRBV29-1 with TRBJ2-1, with D unresolved. Trimming left V 2 bases short and J 0 bases short, with 5 bases between. Per the germline V gene, CDR1 is SQVTM and CDR2 is ANQGSEA. The CDR3 is 13 residues long. The CDR3 DNA follows: TGCAGCGTTGAAAAAAGCTCCTACAATGAGCAGTTCTTC. Residues: CSVEKSSYNEQFF.

Note on this clone: The same CDR3 can be traced to other DNA sequences in this sample. V usage is TRBV7-9 and J usage is TRBJ2-7; D gene unclear. Trimming took off 5 bases at V and 0 bases at J, with 8 bases between the two ends. Germline lookup yields CDR1 SEHNR and CDR2 FQNEAQ (reference sequence). This CDR3 has 13 amino acids. CDR3 coding DNA: TGTGCCAGCAGCGCAAGAAGCTCCTACGAGCAGTACTTC. This sequence encodes CASSARSSYEQYF. The full variable domain, with the rest looked up from reference TRBV7-9 and TRBJ2-7, is DTGVSQNPRHKITKRGQNVTFRCDPISEHNRLYWYRQTLGQGPEFLTYFQNEAQLEKSRLLSDRFSAERPKGSFSTLEIQRTEQGDSAMYLCASSARSSYEQYFGPGTRLTVT.

The CDR3 sequence: CASSQDEDLNTGELFF. As DNA, the CDR3 is TGCGCCAGCAGCCAAGATGAGGACCTTAACACCGGGGAGCTGTTTTTT. The V call is TRBV4-3, the J call TRBJ2-2, with D unresolved. The CDR3 length is 16 residues. Looked up from germline, CDR1 is LGHNA and CDR2 is YSLEER. Trimming removed 0 bases at V and 2 bases at J, with 10 bases between.

With respect to this clone: This sample includes further DNA sequences coding for the same CDR3. The chain uses TRBV19 and TRBJ2-7, with D maybe TRBD1 (5 bases). Germline-derived CDR1 and CDR2 are LNHDA and SQIVND (reference sequence). V dropped 5 bases and J dropped 4 bases, with 12 bases sitting between them. This CDR3 spans 13 amino acids. The CDR3: CASSPGLGYEQYF. DNA for the CDR3: TGTGCCAGTAGTCCAGGGCTGGGATACGAGCAGTACTTC.

The V gene is TRBV7-8, the J gene TRBJ1-2, with D possibly being TRBD1 (5 bases). The CDR3 consists of 12 residues. Germline CDR1 reads SGHVS; CDR2 reads FQNEAQ. V was cut by 1 base and J by 13 bases, with 13 bases left in between. CDR3 loop: CASSLGGNDFTF. Written as DNA, the CDR3 is TGTGCCAGCAGCTTAGGGGGCAATGATTTCACCTTC.

The chain employs TRBV10-3 and TRBJ1-2; unclear D gene. V lost 4 bases and J 2 bases, leaving 8 bases between the germline ends. Looked up from germline, CDR1 is ENHRY and CDR2 is SYGVKD. The CDR3 sequence is 13 residues long. CDR3 DNA sequence: TGTGCCATCAGTGGCCTGGACAACTATGGCTACACCTTC. Translation gives CAISGLDNYGYTF.

The chain recombines TRBV6-1 with TRBJ1-5; D uncertain. The germline CDR1 and CDR2 sequences are MNHNS and SASEGT. The CDR3 consists of 14 residues. V lost 7 bases and J lost 3, with 13 bases in between. The CDR3 DNA is TGTGCCAGCACCCCAGAGTATTACAATCAGCCCCAGCATTTT. This gives the protein CASTPEYYNQPQHF.

This rearrangement joins TRBV27 to TRBJ1-2, with D tentatively TRBD1 (5 bases). Trimming removed 3 bases from V and 0 bases from J, with 8 bases in between. CDR3 length: 14 residues. Germline V gene data show CDR1 as MNHEY and CDR2 as SMNVEV (reference sequence). CDR3 DNA: TGTGCCAGCAGTTTCGGCAGGGCTAACTATGGCTACACCTTC. Protein product: CASSFGRANYGYTF.

The chain joins TRBV4-1 to TRBJ2-1; no firm D call. Per the germline V gene, CDR1 is MGHRA and CDR2 is YSYEKL. The CDR3 extends over 13 amino acids. V was cut by 5 bases and J by 10 bases, with 15 bases left in between. The DNA of the CDR3 is TGCGCCAGCAGCGTTCCGGCCCACCTCGAGCAGTTCTTC. Amino acids: CASSVPAHLEQFF.